This T cell receptor beta chain was captured by sequencing in a study of blood T cell repertoires in COVID-19. Authors' processing steps: The assay estimated nucleated cells by amplifying reference gene primers. The protocol was immunoSEQ multiplex PCR, while the TCRdb copy is restricted to in-frame clones and leaves out a portion. The DNA was the basis for D and trimming; V, J and clone size are from that table. The table has a few hundred thousand clones, approximately 86% seen once; the top ten hold roughly 2.3%. The specimen sequenced was peripheral blood. This receptor was taken from a young man with active or convalescent COVID-19.

CDR3 region: CASSAGAGISYEQYF. CDR3 bases: TGTGCCAGCTCAGCGGGTGCGGGGATCTCCTACGAGCAGTACTTC. This chain joins TRBV18 and TRBJ2-7; tentatively, D is TRBD2 (6 bases). The CDR3 consists of 15 residues. CDR1 KGHSH and CDR2 LQKENI come from the germline V gene. Trimming shortened V by 5 bases and J by 0 bases, and 14 bases separated the two germline ends.